These 21 T cell receptor beta chains came from one sample sequenced in a study of CXCR3-negative and CXCR3-positive naive CD8 T cells. The authors made the TRB cDNA libraries by 5' RACE using UMI labels. For each CDR3 protein, TCRdb gives one entry from its re-call of the 5' RACE reads, without DNA. The ten top clones account for 0.45% to 0.55%, within a sample of 100,000 to 150,000 distinct CDR3 sequences. The sequenced sample consisted of naive CXCR3- CD8+ T cells from blood. Subset given: CD45RO-CCR7+CD27+CD95- naive CD8+ T cells lacking CXCR3 (TNR3-). The receptor source for this set is a human donor in good health. Some clones in this sample may be carry-over from other donors' samples.

The chain couples TRBV7-2 to TRBJ2-3. Germline CDR1 SGHTA, CDR2 FQGNSA. The CDR3 runs to 12 residues. CDR3 amino acids: CASSLVGDTQYF.

The V and J genes are TRBV7-9 and TRBJ1-1; TCRdb indicates TRBD1, and absent DNA this call remains unverified. Germline CDR1 is SEHNR and CDR2 is FQNEAQ (reference sequence). This CDR3 has 14 amino acids. The CDR3 sequence is CASSRDRGNTEAFF.

The chain combines TRBV7-9 with TRBJ2-3. Germline CDR1 is SEHNR and CDR2 is FQNEAQ (reference sequence). The CDR3 is made up of 12 amino acids. This CDR3 is CASSSLSNTQYF.

The chain employs TRBV28 and TRBJ2-5. The CDR3 loop spans 13 amino acids. Per the germline V gene, CDR1 is MDHEN and CDR2 is SYDVKM. CDR3 sequence: CASSLDWEGTQYF.

CDR3 sequence reads: CASSFPGTGGSYNEQFF. The chain uses TRBV5-5 and TRBJ2-1; with no DNA, the TCRdb D assignment of TRBD1 cannot be verified. The CDR3 length is 17 residues. Germline CDR1 reads SGHKS; CDR2 reads YYEKEE (reference sequence).

The rearrangement links TRBV10-3 to TRBJ2-5; TCRdb gives TRBD1 as the D gene, but with no DNA this cannot be confirmed. In germline, CDR1 is ENHRY, CDR2 SYGVKD. CDR3 length: 13 amino acids. CDR3 sequence: CAIGTEYQETQYF.

This chain connects TRBV2 to TRBJ2-7; the D gene TCRdb calls, TRBD2, cannot be checked with no DNA. Germline values: CDR1 SNHLY, CDR2 FYNNEI. There are 15 residues in the CDR3. This CDR3 is CASSEGTSIHYEQYF.

CDR3 protein: CASSLAVPYYEQYF. The J gene is TRBJ2-7, the V gene TRBV5-1. Germline lookup yields CDR1 SGHRS and CDR2 YFSETQ. The CDR3 runs 14 residues.

The V gene is TRBV6-6, the J gene TRBJ2-1. CDR3 length: 13 amino acids. Looked up from germline, CDR1 is MNHNY and CDR2 is SVGAGI (reference sequence). CDR3 loop: CASSYSWGDEQFF.

V is TRBV29-1 and J is TRBJ2-5; the TCRdb D gene call, TRBD2, has no DNA to confirm it. The CDR3 covers 14 residues. Germline V gene lookup returns CDR1 SQVTM and CDR2 ANQGSEA. CDR3 residues: CSVEGTLEEETQYF.

The chain recombines TRBV29-1 with TRBJ2-2; TCRdb calls TRBD1, which cannot be checked without DNA. Looked up from germline, CDR1 is SQVTM and CDR2 is ANQGSEA. The CDR3 runs to 14 residues. The CDR3: CSVNGGANTGELFF.

This sequence joins TRBV29-1 and TRBJ2-2. The CDR3 contains 11 residues. CDR1 and CDR2 (germline): SQVTM, ANQGSEA. The CDR3 sequence: CSAGEAGALFF.

The chain recombines TRBV7-9 with TRBJ2-7; TCRdb lists TRBD1, though no DNA is available to test this call. The CDR3 contains 14 residues. CDR1 is SEHNR and CDR2 is FQNEAQ in the germline V gene (reference sequence). The CDR3 protein is CASSSTGTVYEQYF.

The chain employs TRBV28 and TRBJ1-5; TCRdb calls TRBD1, which cannot be checked without DNA. The CDR3 has 13 residues. Germline V CDR1 and CDR2: MDHEN, SYDVKM. The CDR3 sequence: CASSRGRGQPQHF.

The chain couples TRBV20-1 to TRBJ2-1. Germline-derived CDR1 and CDR2 are DFQATT and SNEGSKA (reference sequence). The CDR3 runs to 13 residues. The chain's CDR3 is CSVGGSSYNEHFF.

CDR3 loop: CASSDVGNSPLHF. The rearrangement links TRBV5-1 to TRBJ1-6. This CDR3 region has 13 residues. The germline V gene has CDR1 SGHRS and CDR2 YFSETQ.

The chain is built from TRBV7-8 and TRBJ2-3; with no DNA, the TCRdb D assignment of TRBD2 cannot be verified. The germline CDR1 and CDR2 sequences are SGHVS and FQNEAQ. The CDR3 has 14 amino acids. This CDR3 is CASREGGFSDTQYF.

V and J are TRBV21-1 and TRBJ2-1; no DNA is available, so the TRBD1 call from TCRdb remains unchecked. TRBV21-1 is a known pseudogene. The CDR3 spans 17 residues. CDR3 loop: CASSTPSTGGKYNEQFF.

The CDR3 is CASRYREETQYF. This sequence joins TRBV12-3 or TRBV12-4 and TRBJ2-5; the TCRdb call, TRBD1, lacks DNA for checking. The CDR3 length is 12 residues.

The chain's CDR3 is CSARADRVGTYSYEQYF. The chain couples TRBV20-1 to TRBJ2-7; the D call of TRBD1 rests on TCRdb alone, since no DNA is present to check it. There are 17 residues in the CDR3. The V gene's germline CDR1 is DFQATT and CDR2 SNEGSKA (reference sequence).

CDR3 region: CASSLDDSFRPFF. This chain links TRBV5-1 with TRBJ2-1; TCRdb's D call of TRBD1 is untestable without DNA. Germline values: CDR1 SGHRS, CDR2 YFSETQ. This CDR3 comprises 13 residues.